Listed below are T cell receptor beta chains from one sample, sequenced in a study of shared T cell receptors in the human thymus. Method: immunoSEQ multiplex PCR; TCRdb's copy keeps in-frame clones and lacks some. The table has approximately 760,000 clones, approximately 83% seen once. A further study also used this sample, focusing on human thymus T cells.

Material: thymocytes. Source of these receptors: a girl under three years old with a congenital heart defect. The CDR3 runs from the conserved cysteine through the conserved F or W. The D gene is left open where the match is weak. Expanded clones are given a class, and other clones once, few, many or no size at all.

NA	TRBV6-1	TRBJ1-5	TRBD1	CASSDPGRQGAVKMPQHF	TGTGCCAGCAGTGACCCAGGGAGACAGGGGGCTGTTAAGATGCCCCAGCATTTT
NA	TRBV5-6	TRBJ1-1	TRBD1	CASSLRTGWTEAFF	TGTGCCAGCAGCCTCAGGACAGGGTGGACTGAAGCTTTCTTT
once	TRBV9	TRBJ2-3	TRBD2	CASSAPRGPSGVSTDTQYF	TGTGCCAGCAGCGCCCCCCGGGGTCCTAGCGGCGTTAGCACAGATACGCAGTATTTT
NA	TRBV11-2	TRBJ2-3	NA	CASNLQGGDTQYF	TGTGCCAGCAACTTACAGGGCGGAGATACGCAGTATTTT
NA	TRBV4-3	TRBJ1-4	NA	CASSHGRAGLNEKLFF	TGCGCCAGCAGCCATGGGAGGGCAGGCCTTAATGAAAAACTGTTTTTT
NA	TRBV4-1	TRBJ2-7	TRBD1	CASSQADWTGEGEQYF	TGCGCCAGCAGCCAAGCGGACTGGACAGGCGAGGGAGAGCAGTACTTC
NA	TRBV5-6	TRBJ1-5	TRBD1	CASSPGQDSNQPQHF	TGTGCCAGCAGCCCCGGACAGGATAGCAATCAGCCCCAGCATTTT
NA	TRBV4-1	TRBJ2-2	TRBD1	CASSPQVQGDTGELFF	TGCGCCAGCAGCCCCCAGGTTCAGGGGGACACCGGGGAGCTGTTTTTT
NA	TRBV12-5	TRBJ2-7	NA	CASGPPVGSMRVYEQYF	TGTGCTAGTGGCCCCCCTGTGGGCTCTATGAGGGTCTACGAGCAGTACTTC
NA	TRBV7-9	TRBJ2-1	NA	CASSASSLSNNEQFF	TGTGCCAGCAGCGCTAGTTCGCTGAGCAACAATGAGCAGTTCTTC
NA	TRBV6-1	TRBJ1-2	NA	CASSEGQSLYYGYTF	TGTGCCAGCAGTGAAGGACAGTCCCTTTACTATGGCTACACCTTC
once	TRBV28	TRBJ2-2	NA	CASTPGQIARESTGELFF	TGTGCCAGCACCCCAGGACAGATCGCCCGAGAGAGCACCGGGGAGCTGTTTTTT
NA	TRBV28	TRBJ1-1	NA	CASSHLRDGGMNTEAFF	TGTGCCAGCAGCCATTTAAGAGACGGGGGGATGAACACTGAAGCTTTCTTT
NA	TRBV27	TRBJ1-1	NA	CASKLGGNTEAFF	TGTGCCAGCAAGCTAGGGGGGAACACTGAAGCTTTCTTT
NA	TRBV28	TRBJ1-2	TRBD1	CASSSNRVSGGPLYGYTF	TGTGCCAGCAGTTCCAATCGGGTGTCAGGGGGCCCGCTGTATGGCTACACCTTC
NA	TRBV6-1	TRBJ2-5	NA	CASGGETQYF	TGTGCCAGCGGGGGGGAGACCCAGTACTTC
NA	TRBV7-3	TRBJ1-3	NA	CASSSGDNTIYF	TGTGCCAGCAGCTCAGGGGACAACACCATATATTTT
NA	TRBV11-2	TRBJ1-1	TRBD1	CASPGGRRPEAFF	TGTGCCAGCCCAGGGGGCAGGAGGCCTGAAGCTTTCTTT